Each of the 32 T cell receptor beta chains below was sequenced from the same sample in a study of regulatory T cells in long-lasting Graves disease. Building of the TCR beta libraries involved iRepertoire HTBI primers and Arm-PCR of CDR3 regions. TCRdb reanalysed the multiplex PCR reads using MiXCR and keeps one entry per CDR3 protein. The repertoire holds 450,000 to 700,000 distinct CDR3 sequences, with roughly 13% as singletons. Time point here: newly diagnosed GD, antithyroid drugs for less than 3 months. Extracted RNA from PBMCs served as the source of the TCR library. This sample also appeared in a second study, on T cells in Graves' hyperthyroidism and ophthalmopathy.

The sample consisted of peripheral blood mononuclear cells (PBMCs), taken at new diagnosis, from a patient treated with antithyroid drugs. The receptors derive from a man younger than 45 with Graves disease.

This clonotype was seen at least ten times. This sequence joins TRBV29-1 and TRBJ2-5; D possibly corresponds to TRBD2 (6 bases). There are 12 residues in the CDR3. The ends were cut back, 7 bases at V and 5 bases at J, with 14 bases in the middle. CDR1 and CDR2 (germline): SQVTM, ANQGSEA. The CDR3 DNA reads TGCAGCGCCGTACGGGGGTCTGAGACCCAGTACTTC. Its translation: CSAVRGSETQYF.

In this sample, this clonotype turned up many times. The CDR3 sequence is CASSRTAQNTGELFF. CDR3 bases: TGCGCCAGCAGCCGGACAGCCCAGAACACCGGGGAGCTGTTTTTT. This chain joins TRBV5-1 and TRBJ2-2, with D tentatively TRBD1 (6 bases). This CDR3 contains 15 residues. CDR1 and CDR2 from the germline V gene are SGHRS and YFSETQ. The germline V and J ends were trimmed by 4 bases and 1 base, with 11 bases remaining between them.

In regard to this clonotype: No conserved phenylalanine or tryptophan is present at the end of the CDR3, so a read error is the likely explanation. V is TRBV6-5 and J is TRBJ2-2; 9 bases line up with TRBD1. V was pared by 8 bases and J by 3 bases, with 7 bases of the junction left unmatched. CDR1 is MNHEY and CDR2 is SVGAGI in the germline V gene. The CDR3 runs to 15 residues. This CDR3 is CASGSRTGDTGELFL. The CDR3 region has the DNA TGTGCCAGCGGTTCCCGGACAGGGGACACCGGGGAGCTGTTTCTT.

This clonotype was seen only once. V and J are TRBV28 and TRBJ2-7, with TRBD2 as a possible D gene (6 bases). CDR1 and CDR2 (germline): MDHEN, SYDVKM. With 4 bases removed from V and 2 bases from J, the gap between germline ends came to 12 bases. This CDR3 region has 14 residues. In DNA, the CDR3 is TGTGCCAGCAGTTCGGAGGGAGTCCCCTACGAGCAGTACTTC. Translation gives CASSSEGVPYEQYF.

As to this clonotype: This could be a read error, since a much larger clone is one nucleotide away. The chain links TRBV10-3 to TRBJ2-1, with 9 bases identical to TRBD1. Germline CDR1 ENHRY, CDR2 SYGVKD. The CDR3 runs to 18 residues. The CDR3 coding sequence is TGTGTCACCTCGGACAGGGGAGGCGGGGTCCCGAGTGGCGGTGAGCAGTTCTTC. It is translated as CVTSDRGGGVPSGGEQFF.

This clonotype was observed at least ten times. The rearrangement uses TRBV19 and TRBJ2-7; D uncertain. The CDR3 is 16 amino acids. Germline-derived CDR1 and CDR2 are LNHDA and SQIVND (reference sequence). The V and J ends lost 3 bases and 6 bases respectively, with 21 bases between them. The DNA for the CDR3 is TGTGCCAGTAGTATTCCAGCCGCGGCTGTGCAAAGCGAGCAGTACTTC. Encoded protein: CASSIPAAAVQSEQYF.

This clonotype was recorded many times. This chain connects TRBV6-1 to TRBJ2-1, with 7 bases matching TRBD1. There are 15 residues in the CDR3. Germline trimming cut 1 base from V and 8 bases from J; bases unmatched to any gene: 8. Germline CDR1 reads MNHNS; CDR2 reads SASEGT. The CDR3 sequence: CASSEVGQRVYEQFF. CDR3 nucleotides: TGTGCCAGCAGTGAAGTGGGACAGAGGGTGTATGAGCAGTTCTTC.

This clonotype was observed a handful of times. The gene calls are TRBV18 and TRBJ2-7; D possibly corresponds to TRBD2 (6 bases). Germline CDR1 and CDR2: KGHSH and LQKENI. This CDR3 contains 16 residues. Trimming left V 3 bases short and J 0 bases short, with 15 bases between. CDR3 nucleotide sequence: TGTGCCAGCTCACCCCCGACTAGGATAGCCTCCTACGAGCAGTACTTC. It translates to CASSPPTRIASYEQYF. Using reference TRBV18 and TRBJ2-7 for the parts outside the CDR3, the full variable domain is NAGVMQNPRHLVRRRGQEARLRCSPMKGHSHVYWYRQLPEEGLKFMVYLQKENIIDESGMPKERFSAEFPKEGPSILRIQQVVRGDSAAYFCASSPPTRIASYEQYFGPGTRLTVT.

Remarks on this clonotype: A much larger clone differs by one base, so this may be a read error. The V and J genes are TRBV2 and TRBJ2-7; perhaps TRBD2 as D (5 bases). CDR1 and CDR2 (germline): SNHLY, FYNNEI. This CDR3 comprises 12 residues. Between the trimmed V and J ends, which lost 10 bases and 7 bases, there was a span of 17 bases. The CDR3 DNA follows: TGTGCCACCCTCGATCCGAGGGTGGAGCAGTACTTC. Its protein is CATLDPRVEQYF.

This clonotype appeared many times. In DNA, the CDR3 is TGTGCCAGCAGTTCGGGAGGTGTGGGACAAGAGACCCAGTACTTC. Translating it yields CASSSGGVGQETQYF. This rearrangement joins TRBV7-8 to TRBJ2-5; 7 bases map to TRBD2. This CDR3 has 15 residues. After removal of 6 bases from V and 2 bases from J, the junction contained 9 bases not matched to a gene. CDR1 is SGHVS and CDR2 is FQNEAQ in the germline V gene.

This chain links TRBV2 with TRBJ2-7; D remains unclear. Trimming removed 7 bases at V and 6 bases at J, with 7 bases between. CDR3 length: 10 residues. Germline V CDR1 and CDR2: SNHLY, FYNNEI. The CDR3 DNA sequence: TGTGCCAGCATTCGGACCGAGCAGTACTTC. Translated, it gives CASIRTEQYF.

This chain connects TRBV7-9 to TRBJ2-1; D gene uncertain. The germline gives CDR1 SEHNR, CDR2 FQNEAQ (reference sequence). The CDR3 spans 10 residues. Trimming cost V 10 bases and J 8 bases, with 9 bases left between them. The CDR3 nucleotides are TGTGCCACCATCGACGATGAGCAGTTCTTC. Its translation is CATIDDEQFF.

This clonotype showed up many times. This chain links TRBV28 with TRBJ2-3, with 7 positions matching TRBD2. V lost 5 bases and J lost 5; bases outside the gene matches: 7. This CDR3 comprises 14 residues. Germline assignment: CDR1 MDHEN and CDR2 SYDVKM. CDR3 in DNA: TGTGCCAGCAGTCTACTAGCGCTAGTAGATACGCAGTATTTT. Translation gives CASSLLALVDTQYF.

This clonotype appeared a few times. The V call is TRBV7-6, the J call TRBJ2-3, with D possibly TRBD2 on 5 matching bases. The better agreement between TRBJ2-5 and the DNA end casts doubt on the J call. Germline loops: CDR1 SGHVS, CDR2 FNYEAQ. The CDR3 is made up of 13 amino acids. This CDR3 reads CASSPTTGSAQYF. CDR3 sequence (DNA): TGTGCCAGCAGCCCAACCACGGGGTCGGCCCAGTACTTC.

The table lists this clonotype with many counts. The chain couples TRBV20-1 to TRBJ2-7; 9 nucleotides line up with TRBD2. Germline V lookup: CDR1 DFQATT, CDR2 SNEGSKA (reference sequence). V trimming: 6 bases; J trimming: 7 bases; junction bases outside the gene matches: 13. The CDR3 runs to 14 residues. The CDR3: CSAGDLAGAGEQYF. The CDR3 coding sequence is TGCAGTGCCGGAGACTTAGCGGGAGCAGGGGAGCAGTACTTC.

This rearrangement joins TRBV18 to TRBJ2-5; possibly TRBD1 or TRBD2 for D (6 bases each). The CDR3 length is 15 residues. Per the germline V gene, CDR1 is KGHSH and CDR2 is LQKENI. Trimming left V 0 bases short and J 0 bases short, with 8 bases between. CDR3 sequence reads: CASSPPGGYQETQYF. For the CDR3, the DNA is TGTGCCAGCTCACCACCAGGGGGGTACCAAGAGACCCAGTACTTC.

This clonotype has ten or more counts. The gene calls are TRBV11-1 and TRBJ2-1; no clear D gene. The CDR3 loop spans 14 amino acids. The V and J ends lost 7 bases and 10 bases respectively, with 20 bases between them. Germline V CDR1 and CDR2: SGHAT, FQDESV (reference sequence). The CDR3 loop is CASTPTLRKAEQFF. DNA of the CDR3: TGTGCCAGCACCCCGACTTTAAGGAAGGCGGAGCAGTTCTTC.

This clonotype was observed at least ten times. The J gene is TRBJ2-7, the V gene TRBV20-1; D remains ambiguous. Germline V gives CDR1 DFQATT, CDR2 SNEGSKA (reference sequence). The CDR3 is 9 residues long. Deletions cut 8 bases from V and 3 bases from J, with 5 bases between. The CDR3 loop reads CSFLYEQYF. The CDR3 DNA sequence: TGCAGTTTTCTCTACGAGCAGTACTTC.

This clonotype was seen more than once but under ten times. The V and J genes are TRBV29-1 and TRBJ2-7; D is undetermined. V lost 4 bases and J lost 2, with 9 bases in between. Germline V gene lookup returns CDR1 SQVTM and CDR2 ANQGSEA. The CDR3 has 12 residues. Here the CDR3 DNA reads TGCAGCGTTGTGGTGGAGACCTACGAGCAGTACTTC. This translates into CSVVVETYEQYF.

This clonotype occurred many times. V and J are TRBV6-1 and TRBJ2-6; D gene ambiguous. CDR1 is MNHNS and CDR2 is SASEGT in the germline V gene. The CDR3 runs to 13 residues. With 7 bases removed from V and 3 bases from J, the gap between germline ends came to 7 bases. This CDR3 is CASNLGGANVLTF. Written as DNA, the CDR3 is TGTGCCAGCAACCTCGGTGGGGCCAACGTCCTGACTTTC.

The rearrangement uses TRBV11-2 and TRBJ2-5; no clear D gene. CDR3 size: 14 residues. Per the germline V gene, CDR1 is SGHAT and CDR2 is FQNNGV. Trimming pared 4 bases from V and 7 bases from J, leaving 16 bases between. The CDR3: CASSSGGLESTQYF. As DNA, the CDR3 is TGTGCCAGCAGCTCAGGTGGGCTGGAATCGACCCAGTACTTC.

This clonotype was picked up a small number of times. This chain's CDR3 is CASSFDLQGQGYTF. The CDR3 region has the DNA TGCGCCAGCAGCTTCGACCTACAGGGGCAGGGCTACACCTTC. The rearrangement uses TRBV5-1 and TRBJ1-2; 7 nucleotides align to TRBD1. Germline V gene data show CDR1 as SGHRS and CDR2 as YFSETQ. The CDR3 sequence is 14 residues long. Trimming at V came to 2 bases and at J to 8 bases, leaving 9 bases not matched to a gene.

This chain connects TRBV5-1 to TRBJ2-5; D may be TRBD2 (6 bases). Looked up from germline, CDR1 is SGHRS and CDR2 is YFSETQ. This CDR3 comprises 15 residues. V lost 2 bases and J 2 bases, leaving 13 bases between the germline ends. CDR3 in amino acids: CASSLVDSGQETQYF. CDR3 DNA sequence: TGCGCCAGCAGCTTAGTTGATAGCGGTCAAGAGACCCAGTACTTC.

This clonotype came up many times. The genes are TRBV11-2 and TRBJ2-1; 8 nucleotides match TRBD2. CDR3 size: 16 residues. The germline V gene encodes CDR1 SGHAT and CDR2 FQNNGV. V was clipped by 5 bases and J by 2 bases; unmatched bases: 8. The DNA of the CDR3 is TGTGCCAGCAGCCTAATTTATAGCGGGACCTACAATGAGCAGTTCTTC. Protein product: CASSLIYSGTYNEQFF. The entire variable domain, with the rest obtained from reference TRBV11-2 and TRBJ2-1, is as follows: EAGVAQSPRYKIIEKRQSVAFWCNPISGHATLYWYQQILGQGPKLLIQFQNNGVVDDSQLPKDRFSAERLKGVDSTLKIQPAKLEDSAVYLCASSLIYSGTYNEQFFGPGTRLTVL.

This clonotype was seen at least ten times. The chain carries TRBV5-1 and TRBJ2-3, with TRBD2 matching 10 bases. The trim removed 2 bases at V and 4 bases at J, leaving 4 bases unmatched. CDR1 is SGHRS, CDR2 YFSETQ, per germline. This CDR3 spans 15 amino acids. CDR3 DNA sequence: TGCGCCAGCAGCTTAACTAGCGGGAACTCAGATACGCAGTATTTT. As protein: CASSLTSGNSDTQYF.

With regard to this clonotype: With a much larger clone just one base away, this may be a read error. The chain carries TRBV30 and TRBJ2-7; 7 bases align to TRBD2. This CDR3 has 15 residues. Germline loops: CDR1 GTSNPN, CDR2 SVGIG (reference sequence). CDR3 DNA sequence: TGTGCCTGGGAGCAGACTAGCTCGTTCTCCCACGAGCAGTACTTC. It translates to CAWEQTSSFSHEQYF. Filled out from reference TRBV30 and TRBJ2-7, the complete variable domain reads SQTIHQWPATLVQPVGSPLSLECTVEGTSNPNLYWYRQAAGRGLQLLFYSVGIGQISSEVPQNLSASRPQDRQFILSSKKLLLSDSGFYLCAWEQTSSFSHEQYFGPGTRLTVT.

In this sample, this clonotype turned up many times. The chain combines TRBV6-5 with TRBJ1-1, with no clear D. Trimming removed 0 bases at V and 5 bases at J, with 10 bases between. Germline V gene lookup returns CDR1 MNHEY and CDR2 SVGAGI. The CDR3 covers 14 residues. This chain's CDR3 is CASSYSREKTEAFF. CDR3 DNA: TGTGCCAGCAGTTACTCAAGGGAGAAGACTGAAGCTTTCTTT.

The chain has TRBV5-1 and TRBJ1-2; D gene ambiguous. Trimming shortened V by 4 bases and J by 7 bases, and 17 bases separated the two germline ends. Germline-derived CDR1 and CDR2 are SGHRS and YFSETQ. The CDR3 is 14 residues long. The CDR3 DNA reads TGCGCCAGCAGCCCACTAACCCAGGAAGGTGGCTACACCTTC. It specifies CASSPLTQEGGYTF.

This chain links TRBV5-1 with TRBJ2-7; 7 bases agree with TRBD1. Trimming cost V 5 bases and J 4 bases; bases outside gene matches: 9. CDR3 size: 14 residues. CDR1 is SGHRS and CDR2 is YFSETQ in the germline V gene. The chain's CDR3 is CASRPGTDIYEQYF. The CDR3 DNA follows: TGCGCCAGCAGGCCCGGGACAGACATATACGAGCAGTACTTC. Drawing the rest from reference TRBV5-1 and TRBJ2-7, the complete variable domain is KAGVTQTPRYLIKTRGQQVTLSCSPISGHRSVSWYQQTPGQGLQFLFEYFSETQRNKGNFPGRFSGRQFSNSRSEMNVSTLELGDSALYLCASRPGTDIYEQYFGPGTRLTVT.

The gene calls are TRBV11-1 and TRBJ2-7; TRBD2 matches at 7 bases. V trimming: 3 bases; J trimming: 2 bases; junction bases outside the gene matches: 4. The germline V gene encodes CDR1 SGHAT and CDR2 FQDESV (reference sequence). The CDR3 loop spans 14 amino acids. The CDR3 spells CASSFRGRTYEQYF. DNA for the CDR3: TGTGCCAGCAGCTTCCGCGGGAGAACCTACGAGCAGTACTTC.

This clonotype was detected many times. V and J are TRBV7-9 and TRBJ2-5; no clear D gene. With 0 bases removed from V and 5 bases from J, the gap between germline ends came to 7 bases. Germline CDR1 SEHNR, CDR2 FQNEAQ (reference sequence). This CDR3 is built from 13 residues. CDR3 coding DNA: TGTGCCAGCAGCTTAGCGGGGAAGGAGACCCAGTACTTC. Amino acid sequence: CASSLAGKETQYF. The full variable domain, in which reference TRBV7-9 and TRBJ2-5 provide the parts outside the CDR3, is DTGVSQNPRHKITKRGQNVTFRCDPISEHNRLYWYRQTLGQGPEFLTYFQNEAQLEKSRLLSDRFSAERPKGSFSTLEIQRTEQGDSAMYLCASSLAGKETQYFGPGTRLLVL.

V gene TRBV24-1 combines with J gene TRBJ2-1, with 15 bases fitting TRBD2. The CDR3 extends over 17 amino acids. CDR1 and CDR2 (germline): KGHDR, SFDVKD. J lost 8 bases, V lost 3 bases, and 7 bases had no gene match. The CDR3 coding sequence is TGTGCCACCAGTGATCCCCCGGGACTAGCGGGAGGTTATGAGCAGTTCTTC. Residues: CATSDPPGLAGGYEQFF.